One and the same sample provided the 24 T cell receptor beta chains below, sequenced in a study of blood T cell repertoires in COVID-19 (dated by TCRdb to between 2020 and 2021). The method behind the library was the immunoSEQ multiplex PCR assay. The immuneACCESS repertoire file appears here via TCRdb, limited to in-frame rearrangements. These files lack a portion of the clones; in checked studies, under half of the deficit traces to unresolved V genes, and the cause of the others is not known. A total of about 160,000 clones appear in this sample, about 90% of them only once. More than 4.5% of the sample is in the top ten clones. The sample consisted of peripheral blood. These receptors all stem from a man under 40 with COVID-19, enrolled during active disease.

The gene calls are TRBV7-2 and TRBJ2-1; 11 bases are a match to TRBD1. Germline CDR1 reads SGHTA; CDR2 reads FQGNSA. The CDR3 covers 15 residues. Trimming at V came to 6 bases and at J to 8 bases, leaving 9 bases not matched to a gene. The CDR3 DNA follows: TGTGCCAGCAGTCGCCGGGACAGGGGGATGGATGAGCAGTTCTTC. Protein sequence: CASSRRDRGMDEQFF.

In this sample, this clone turned up a few times. Here the CDR3 reads CAGGTGLGEQYF. CDR3 DNA: TGTGCCGGGGGGACAGGGCTTGGTGAGCAGTACTTC. The chain carries TRBV2 and TRBJ2-7; 9 bases map to TRBD1. Germline CDR1 and CDR2: SNHLY and FYNNEI. This CDR3 is 12 amino acids long. V shed 11 bases and J 7 bases; nucleotides not matched to a gene: 9.

The chain uses TRBV7-6 and TRBJ2-7, with D possibly matching TRBD2 (5 bases). Trimming removed 5 bases at V and 3 bases at J, with 20 bases between. The CDR3 runs 16 residues. Germline-derived CDR1 and CDR2 are SGHVS and FNYEAQ. CDR3 sequence (DNA): TGTGCCAGCAGCCCCAAGGTTTCGGGGAGCGACTACGAGCAGTACTTC. This gives the protein CASSPKVSGSDYEQYF. Complete variable domain (other parts from reference TRBV7-6 and TRBJ2-7): GAGVSQSPRYKVTKRGQDVALRCDPISGHVSLYWYRQALGQGPEFLTYFNYEAQQDKSGLPNDRFSAERPEGSISTLTIQRTEQRDSAMYRCASSPKVSGSDYEQYFGPGTRLTVT.

The rearrangement links TRBV14 to TRBJ2-3, with 12 bases fitting TRBD1. Germline CDR1 is SGHDN and CDR2 is FVKESK. The CDR3 has 17 residues. V shed 4 bases and J 3 bases; nucleotides not matched to a gene: 8. The CDR3 DNA follows: TGTGCCAGCAGCCCACACCGGGACAGGGGGCGTACAGATACGCAGTATTTT. This gives the protein CASSPHRDRGRTDTQYF.

J is TRBJ2-1 and V is TRBV12-5, with 7 nucleotides matching TRBD2. With 7 bases clipped from V and 7 bases from J, the junction kept 13 bases outside the gene matches. Germline CDR1 reads LGHNT; CDR2 reads FRNRAP. The CDR3 is 15 amino acids. In DNA, the CDR3 is TGTGCTAGTGCCCCTCTGGCGGGAGTTCGGAATGAGCAGTTCTTC. Translation gives CASAPLAGVRNEQFF.

This clone has more than one count but fewer than ten. The chain employs TRBV5-6 and TRBJ2-6, with a tentative D call TRBD2 (6 bases). Germline V gives CDR1 SGHDT, CDR2 YYEEEE. Trimming stripped 1 base from V and 0 bases from J, with 11 bases between. CDR3 size: 17 residues. The CDR3 region is CASSLWPGDSGANVLTF. CDR3 sequence (DNA): TGTGCCAGCAGCTTGTGGCCGGGAGACTCTGGGGCCAACGTCCTGACTTTC.

About this clone: Compared with germline, one end of the junction differs, possibly owing to a read error. The V and J genes are TRBV7-8 and TRBJ2-7, with TRBD1 as a possible D gene (5 bases). The CDR3 contains 12 residues. In germline, CDR1 is SGHVS, CDR2 FQNEAQ. The CDR3 bases are TGTGCAAGCACCCCAGGGAAAGGCGAGCAGTACTTC. Translated: CASTPGKGEQYF.

In this sample, this clone turned up once. The chain has TRBV30 and TRBJ1-5; 9 positions match TRBD1. CDR1 is GTSNPN, CDR2 SVGIG, per germline (reference sequence). The CDR3 extends over 14 amino acids. Trimming at V came to 4 bases and at J to 7 bases, leaving 8 bases not matched to a gene. CDR3 sequence (DNA): TGTGCCTGGACTACAGGGGGCACGAGGCAGCCCCAGCATTTT. As protein: CAWTTGGTRQPQHF.

The chain recombines TRBV2 with TRBJ2-7, with TRBD1 matching 10 bases. V shed 6 bases and J 3 bases; nucleotides not matched to a gene: 5. Germline V gene data show CDR1 as SNHLY and CDR2 as FYNNEI. The length of the CDR3 is 14 residues. CDR3 nucleotides: TGTGCCAGCAGGGCGACAGGGGGCCGCTACGAGCAGTACTTC. This sequence encodes CASRATGGRYEQYF.

J is TRBJ1-5 and V is TRBV12-3 or TRBV12-4, with D tentatively TRBD1 (5 bases). The ends were cut back, 5 bases at V and 4 bases at J, with 9 bases in the middle. CDR3 size: 13 residues. CDR3 DNA: TGTGCCAGCAGTCCCACAGGAAATCAGCCCCAGCATTTT. Amino acid sequence: CASSPTGNQPQHF.

J is TRBJ2-3 and V is TRBV7-2, with D tentatively TRBD1 (5 bases). The CDR3 is 16 amino acids. V lost 1 base to trimming and J lost 0 bases, with 11 bases between them. CDR1 SGHTA and CDR2 FQGNSA come from the germline V gene. CDR3 nucleotide sequence: TGTGCCAGCAGCTTAGTCAGTCCAGGGAGCACAGATACGCAGTATTTT. It is translated as CASSLVSPGSTDTQYF. The full variable domain, with the rest looked up from reference TRBV7-2 and TRBJ2-3, is GAGVSQSPSNKVTEKGKDVELRCDPISGHTALYWYRQSLGQGLEFLIYFQGNSAPDKSGLPSDRFSAERTGGSVSTLTIQRTQQEDSAVYLCASSLVSPGSTDTQYFGPGTRLTVL.

This chain links TRBV27 with TRBJ2-1; the D gene is possibly TRBD2 (5 bases). The V end lost 3 bases, the J end lost 5 bases, and 11 bases lay between the germline ends. The CDR3 extends over 14 amino acids. Germline V CDR1 and CDR2: MNHEY, SMNVEV (reference sequence). CDR3 protein: CASSLTIEDNEQFF. The CDR3 coding sequence is TGTGCCAGCAGTTTGACTATTGAGGACAATGAGCAGTTCTTC.

The rearrangement uses TRBV5-1 and TRBJ1-4; 11 bases align to TRBD1. CDR1 and CDR2 (germline): SGHRS, YFSETQ. The CDR3 covers 15 residues. V lost 3 bases and J lost 8; bases outside the gene matches: 6. Written as DNA, the CDR3 is TGCGCCAGCAGCTCAACCGGGACAGGGGGAGAAAAACTGTTTTTT. Its translation: CASSSTGTGGEKLFF.

This chain joins TRBV7-8 and TRBJ1-1; tentative D call: TRBD1 (5 bases). Germline-derived CDR1 and CDR2 are SGHVS and FQNEAQ. V was pared by 3 bases and J by 4 bases, with 12 bases between. The CDR3 covers 14 residues. The CDR3 protein is CASSFTGVGTEAFF. In nucleotides, the CDR3 is TGTGCCAGCAGCTTCACGGGGGTCGGCACTGAAGCTTTCTTT.

J is TRBJ1-1 and V is TRBV25-1; a possible D gene is TRBD1 (5 bases). Germline lookup yields CDR1 MGHDK and CDR2 SYGVNS. Trimming took 6 bases from V and 0 from J, leaving 11 bases between them. CDR3 length: 14 amino acids. CDR3 in amino acids: CASRSTVMNTEAFF. CDR3 DNA: TGTGCCAGCAGGTCGACAGTAATGAACACTGAAGCTTTCTTT.

V gene TRBV18 combines with J gene TRBJ2-7, with 9 bases fitting TRBD1. V was pared by 2 bases and J by 5 bases, with 16 bases of the junction left unmatched. The CDR3 loop spans 18 amino acids. CDR1 KGHSH and CDR2 LQKENI come from the germline V gene. The DNA for the CDR3 is TGTGCCAGCTCACCAGTTTTTGTTAGGGGACAGGGACGGAACGAGCAGTACTTC. Translating gives CASSPVFVRGQGRNEQYF.

J is TRBJ1-2 and V is TRBV6-5, with 7 bases fitting TRBD1. V lost 8 bases to trimming and J lost 5 bases; unmatched junction nucleotides: 8. CDR1 MNHEY and CDR2 SVGAGI come from the germline V gene. CDR3 length: 13 residues. The CDR3 DNA follows: TGTGCCAGCGGAGACAGGGCCCGTTATGGCTACACCTTC. Protein sequence: CASGDRARYGYTF.

The chain couples TRBV2 to TRBJ2-2, with 11 bases fitting TRBD2. The CDR3 consists of 15 residues. V was pared by 5 bases and J by 4 bases, with 3 bases of the junction left unmatched. From germline, CDR1 is SNHLY and CDR2 FYNNEI. The CDR3 sequence is CASSSSGGFTGELFF. The CDR3 nucleotides are TGTGCCAGCAGTTCTAGCGGGGGGTTCACCGGGGAGCTGTTTTTT.

The CDR3 region has the DNA TGTGCCAGCAGCCAACAGGGGAGAGGCGGGGAGCTGTTTTTT. It codes for CASSQQGRGGELFF. V is TRBV3-1 (or the pseudogene TRBV3-2) and J is TRBJ2-2; TRBD1 might be the D (6 bases). From germline, CDR1 is LGHDT and CDR2 YNNKEL (reference sequence). The CDR3 has 14 residues. The germline V and J ends were trimmed by 2 bases and 7 bases, with 11 bases remaining between them.

The rearrangement joins TRBV30 to TRBJ2-7; the D gene is possibly TRBD1 (5 bases). This CDR3 is 12 amino acids long. Between the trimmed V and J ends, which lost 4 bases and 7 bases, there was a span of 14 bases. Germline values: CDR1 GTSNPN, CDR2 SVGIG (reference sequence). The CDR3 DNA sequence: TGTGCCTGGAATAAGGGGTGGGGAGAGCAGTACTTC. This translates into CAWNKGWGEQYF.

V usage is TRBV14 and J usage is TRBJ1-5; no reliable D call. Trimming removed 1 base from V and 2 bases from J, with 12 bases in between. The CDR3 extends over 16 amino acids. The germline CDR1 and CDR2 sequences are SGHDN and FVKESK. The CDR3 is CASSQGRPLGNQPQHF. CDR3 nucleotide sequence: TGTGCCAGCAGCCAAGGGAGGCCCCTCGGCAATCAGCCCCAGCATTTT.

V usage is TRBV29-1 and J usage is TRBJ1-2; 7 nucleotides agree with TRBD1. Germline loops: CDR1 SQVTM, CDR2 ANQGSEA. J was trimmed by 0 bases and V by 4 bases; bases with no gene match: 8. The CDR3 is 15 amino acids. The CDR3 loop reads CSVVDRLGANYGYTF. CDR3 sequence (DNA): TGCAGCGTTGTGGACAGGCTGGGCGCTAACTATGGCTACACCTTC.

This chain connects TRBV9 to TRBJ2-7; D not resolved. Germline-derived CDR1 and CDR2 are SGDLS and YYNGEE. V lost 4 bases and J 5 bases, leaving 7 bases between the germline ends. The CDR3 has 11 residues. The chain's CDR3 is CASSPPDEQYF. The CDR3 DNA sequence: TGTGCCAGCAGCCCTCCTGACGAGCAGTACTTC.

On this clone: Other nucleotide sequences in the sample specify the same CDR3. The chain carries TRBV7-3 and TRBJ1-1, with D tentatively TRBD1 (6 bases). V lost 1 base and J lost 5, with 8 bases in between. Germline lookup yields CDR1 SGHTA and CDR2 FQGTGA. The CDR3 is 13 amino acids. The CDR3 DNA sequence: TGTGCCAGCAGCTTAAAGGGGGGGACTGAAGCTTTCTTT. It translates to CASSLKGGTEAFF.